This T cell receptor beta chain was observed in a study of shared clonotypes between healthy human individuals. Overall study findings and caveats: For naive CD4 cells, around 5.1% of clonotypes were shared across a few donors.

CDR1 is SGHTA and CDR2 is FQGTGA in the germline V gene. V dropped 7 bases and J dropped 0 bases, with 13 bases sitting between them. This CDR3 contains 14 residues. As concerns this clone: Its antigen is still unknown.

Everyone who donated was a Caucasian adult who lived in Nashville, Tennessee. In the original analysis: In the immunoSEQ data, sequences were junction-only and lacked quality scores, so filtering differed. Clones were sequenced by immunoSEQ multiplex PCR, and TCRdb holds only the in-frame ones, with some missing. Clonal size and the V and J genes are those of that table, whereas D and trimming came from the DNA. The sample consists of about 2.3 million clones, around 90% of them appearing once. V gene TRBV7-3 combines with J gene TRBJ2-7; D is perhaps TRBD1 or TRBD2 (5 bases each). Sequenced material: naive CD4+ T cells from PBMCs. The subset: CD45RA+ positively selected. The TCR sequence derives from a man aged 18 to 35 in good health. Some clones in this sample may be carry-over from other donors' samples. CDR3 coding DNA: TGTGCCAGCAAAGTGACAGCGGACTCCTACGAGCAGTACTTC. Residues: CASKVTADSYEQYF.